The 3 T cell receptor beta chains in this list originate from one sample, sequenced in a study of blood T cell repertoires in COVID-19. Some clones are missing from TCRdb's copy, which holds only in-frame ones; the method was immunoSEQ multiplex PCR. The table includes roughly 250,000 clones, roughly nine tenths detected once. Specimen: PBMCs or T cells enriched from blood (not recorded which). These TCRs come from a woman aged 25 to 45 with acute COVID-19.

This chain uses TRBV28 with TRBJ2-5, with 13 bases lining up with TRBD2. CDR3 length: 15 amino acids. Germline lookup yields CDR1 MDHEN and CDR2 SYDVKM. J lost 5 bases, V lost 5 bases, and 5 bases had no gene match. The CDR3 spells CASSQTSGRYETQYF. DNA for the CDR3: TGTGCCAGCAGTCAGACTAGCGGGAGGTACGAGACCCAGTACTTC.

The chain is built from TRBV29-1 and TRBJ2-7; TRBD2 is a possible D gene (5 bases). The CDR3 loop spans 12 amino acids. Germline lookup yields CDR1 SQVTM and CDR2 ANQGSEA. V lost 3 bases to trimming and J lost 3 bases, with 9 bases between them. CDR3 residues: CSVEERGYEQYF. In DNA, the CDR3 is TGCAGCGTTGAGGAACGGGGCTACGAGCAGTACTTC.

The rearrangement links TRBV28 to TRBJ1-2, with D possibly matching TRBD1 (5 bases). Germline loops: CDR1 MDHEN, CDR2 SYDVKM. The CDR3 sequence is 14 residues long. Trimming removed 4 bases from V and 5 bases from J, with 14 bases in between. CDR3 bases: TGTGCCAGCAGTTCCCCGGGGGGTTCGTATGGCTACACCTTC. It translates to CASSSPGGSYGYTF.